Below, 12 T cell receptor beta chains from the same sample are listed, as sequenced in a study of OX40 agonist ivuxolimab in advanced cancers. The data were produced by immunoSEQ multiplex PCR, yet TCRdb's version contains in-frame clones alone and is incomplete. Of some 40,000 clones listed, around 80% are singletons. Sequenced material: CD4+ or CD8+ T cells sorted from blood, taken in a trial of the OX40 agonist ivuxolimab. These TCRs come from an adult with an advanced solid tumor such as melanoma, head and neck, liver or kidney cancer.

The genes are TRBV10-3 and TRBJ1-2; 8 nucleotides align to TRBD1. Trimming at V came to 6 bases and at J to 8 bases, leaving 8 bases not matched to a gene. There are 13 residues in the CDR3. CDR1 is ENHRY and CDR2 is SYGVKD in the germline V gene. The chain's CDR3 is CAIRGLTGEGYTF. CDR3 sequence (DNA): TGTGCCATCAGGGGACTGACAGGGGAAGGCTACACCTTC.

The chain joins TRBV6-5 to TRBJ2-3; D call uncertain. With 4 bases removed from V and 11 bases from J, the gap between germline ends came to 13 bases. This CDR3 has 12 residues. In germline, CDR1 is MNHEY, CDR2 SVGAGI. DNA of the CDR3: TGTGCCAGCAGTTTGGGCAAGGCCGGGCAGTATTTT. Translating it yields CASSLGKAGQYF.

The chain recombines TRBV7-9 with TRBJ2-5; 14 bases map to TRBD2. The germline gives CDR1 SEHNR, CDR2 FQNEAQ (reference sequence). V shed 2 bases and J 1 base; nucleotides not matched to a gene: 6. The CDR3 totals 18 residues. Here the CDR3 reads CASSLPRLAGGPQETQYF. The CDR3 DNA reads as TGTGCCAGCAGCTTACCCCGACTAGCGGGAGGGCCCCAAGAGACCCAGTACTTC.

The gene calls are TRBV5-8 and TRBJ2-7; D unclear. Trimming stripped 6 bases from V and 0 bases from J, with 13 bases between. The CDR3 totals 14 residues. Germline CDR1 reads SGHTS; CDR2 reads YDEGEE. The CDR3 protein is CASTPGPSSYEQYF. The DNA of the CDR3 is TGTGCCAGCACCCCCGGGCCGAGCTCCTACGAGCAGTACTTC.

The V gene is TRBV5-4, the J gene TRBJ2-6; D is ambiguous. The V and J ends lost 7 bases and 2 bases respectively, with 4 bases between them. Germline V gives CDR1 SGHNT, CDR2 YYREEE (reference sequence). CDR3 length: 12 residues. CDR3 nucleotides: TGTGCCAGCCGCACTGGGGCCAACGTCCTGACTTTC. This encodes CASRTGANVLTF.

CDR3 DNA: TGTGCCAGCCTCCGGGACAGGGTGACTGAAGCTTTCTTT. Translated, it gives CASLRDRVTEAFF. This chain joins TRBV6-5 and TRBJ1-1, with 9 bases lining up with TRBD1. The CDR3 contains 13 residues. The germline gives CDR1 MNHEY, CDR2 SVGAGI. Unmatched junction bases numbered 6, after V lost 8 bases and J lost 5 bases.

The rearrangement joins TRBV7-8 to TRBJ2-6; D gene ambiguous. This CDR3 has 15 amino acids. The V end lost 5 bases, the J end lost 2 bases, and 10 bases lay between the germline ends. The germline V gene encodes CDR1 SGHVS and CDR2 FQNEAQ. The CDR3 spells CASSAVAAGANVLTF. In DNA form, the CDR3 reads TGTGCCAGCAGCGCCGTAGCTGCTGGGGCCAACGTCCTGACTTTC. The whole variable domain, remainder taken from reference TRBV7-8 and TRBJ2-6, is GAGVSQSPRYKVAKRGQDVALRCDPISGHVSLFWYQQALGQGPEFLTYFQNEAQLDKSGLPSDRFFAERPEGSVSTLKIQRTQQEDSAVYLCASSAVAAGANVLTFGAGSRLTVL.

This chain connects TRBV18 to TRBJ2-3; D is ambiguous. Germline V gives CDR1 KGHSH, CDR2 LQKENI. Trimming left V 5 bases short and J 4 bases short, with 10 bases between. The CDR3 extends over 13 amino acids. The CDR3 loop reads CASSSRPPDTQYF. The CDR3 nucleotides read TGTGCCAGCTCATCCCGACCCCCAGATACGCAGTATTTT.

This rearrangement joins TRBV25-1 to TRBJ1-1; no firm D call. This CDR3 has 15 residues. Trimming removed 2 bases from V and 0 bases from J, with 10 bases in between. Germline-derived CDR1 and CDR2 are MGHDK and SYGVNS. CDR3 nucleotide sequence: TGTGCCAGCAGTGAAGGTGGGGTCATGAACACTGAAGCTTTCTTT. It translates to CASSEGGVMNTEAFF.

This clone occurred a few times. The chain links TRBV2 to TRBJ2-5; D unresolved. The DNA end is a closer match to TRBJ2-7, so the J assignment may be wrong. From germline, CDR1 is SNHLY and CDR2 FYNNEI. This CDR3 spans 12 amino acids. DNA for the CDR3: TGTGCCAGCACGTCCCTCCGGGCCGAGCAGTACTTC. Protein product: CASTSLRAEQYF.

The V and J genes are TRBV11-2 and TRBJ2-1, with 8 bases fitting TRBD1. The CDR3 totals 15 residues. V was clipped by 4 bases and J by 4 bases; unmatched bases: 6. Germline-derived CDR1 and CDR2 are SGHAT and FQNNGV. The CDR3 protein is CASSSGQGGYNEQFF. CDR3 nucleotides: TGTGCCAGCAGCTCAGGACAGGGCGGGTACAATGAGCAGTTCTTC.

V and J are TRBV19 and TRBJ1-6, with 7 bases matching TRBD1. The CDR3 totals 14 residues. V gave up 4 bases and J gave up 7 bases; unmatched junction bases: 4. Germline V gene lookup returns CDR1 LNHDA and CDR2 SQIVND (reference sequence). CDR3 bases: TGTGCCAGTAGTACGGCCAGGGGGAATTCACCCCTCCACTTT. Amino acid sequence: CASSTARGNSPLHF.